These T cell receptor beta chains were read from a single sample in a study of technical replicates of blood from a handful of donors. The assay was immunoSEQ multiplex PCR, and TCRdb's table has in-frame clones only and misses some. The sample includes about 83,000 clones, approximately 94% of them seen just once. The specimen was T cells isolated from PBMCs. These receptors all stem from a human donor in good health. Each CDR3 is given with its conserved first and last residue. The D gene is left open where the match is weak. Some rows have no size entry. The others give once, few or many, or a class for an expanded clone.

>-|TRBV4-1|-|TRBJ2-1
TGCGCCAGCAGCCAAGATCAATTCTCCTACAATGAGCAGTTCTTC
CASSQDQFSYNEQFF
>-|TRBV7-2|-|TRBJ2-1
TGTGCCAGCAGCTTAGACAGTAGCTCCTACAATGAGCAGTTCTTC
CASSLDSSSYNEQFF
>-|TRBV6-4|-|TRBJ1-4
TGTGCCAGCAGTGACTCTCGGGGTACAGAAAAACTGTTTTTT
CASSDSRGTEKLFF
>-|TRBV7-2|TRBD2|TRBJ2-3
TGTGCCAGCAGCTTCCAGCGGGGGGTTTCGGATACGCAGTATTTT
CASSFQRGVSDTQYF
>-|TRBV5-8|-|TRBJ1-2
TGTGCCAGCAGCTTCGACATTTTCTATGGCTACACCTTC
CASSFDIFYGYTF
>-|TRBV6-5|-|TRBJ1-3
TGTGCCAGCAGTTCTGTCGGGTCTGGAAACACCATATATTTT
CASSSVGSGNTIYF
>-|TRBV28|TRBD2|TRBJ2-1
TGTGCCAGCAGTTCTGACAACCAGGGGGGAGTAGCGGGAGTGTATGAGCAGTTCTTC
CASSSDNQGGVAGVYEQFF
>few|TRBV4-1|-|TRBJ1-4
TGCGCCAGCAGCTTCACAGGGACCAGATTTGCAACTAATGAAAAACTGTTTTTT
CASSFTGTRFATNEKLFF
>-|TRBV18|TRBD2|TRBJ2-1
TGTGCCAGCTCACCATCGGGGGGAGAAGACAATGAGCAGTTCTTC
CASSPSGGEDNEQFF
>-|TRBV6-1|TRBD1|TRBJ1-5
TGTGCCAGCATGAGGACAGGGGCGGGGGATCAGCCCCAGCATTTT
CASMRTGAGDQPQHF
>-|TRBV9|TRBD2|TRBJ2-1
TGTGCCAGCAGCGTAGTTGGAGCGGGGGGACCGAATGAGCAGTTCTTC
CASSVVGAGGPNEQFF
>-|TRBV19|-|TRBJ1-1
TGTGCCAGCCGAGAGGGAGTGGGCATGAACACTGAAGCTTTCTTT
CASREGVGMNTEAFF
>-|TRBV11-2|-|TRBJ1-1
TGTGCCAGCTCCCCGGGAGAGAGGGTGATGAACACTGAAGCTTTCTTT
CASSPGERVMNTEAFF
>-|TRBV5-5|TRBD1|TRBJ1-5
TGTGCCAGCAGCTTTTACCCGAGGCAGGGGGCTGGTCAGCCCCAGCATTTT
CASSFYPRQGAGQPQHF
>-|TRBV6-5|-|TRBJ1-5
TGTGCCAGCAGGAGACAGCCCTCTAGCAATCAGCCCCAGCATTTT
CASRRQPSSNQPQHF
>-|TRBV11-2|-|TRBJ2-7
TGTGCCAGCAGCCCGTCTGCCTACGAGCAGTACTTC
CASSPSAYEQYF
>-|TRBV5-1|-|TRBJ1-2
TGCGCCAGCAGCTCGGCGGCCCAGGGCTACACCTTC
CASSSAAQGYTF